Presented here are 3 T cell receptor beta chains from one specimen sequenced in a study of cytomegalovirus exposure and HLA in healthy donors (dated by TCRdb to 2016 to 2017). Libraries were prepared through the immunoSEQ multiplex PCR assay. For the multiplex PCR, a mixture combining 60 forward primers for TCR Vbeta segments and 13 reverse primers for TCR Jbeta segments was used. Imported from immuneACCESS, the table was reduced by TCRdb to in-frame sequences with V and J called. These copies leave out some clones; in studies compared against another copy, an unresolved V gene accounts for under half, and the cause of the remainder is not known. A total of 150,000 to 200,000 clones appear in this sample, about four fifths of them only once. Of the sample, 4.5% to 5.5% is held by the ten largest clones. Sequenced: PBMCs. These receptor sequences come from a girl aged 10-17 years in good health and CMV-seropositive.

On this clone itself: The sample contains more than one DNA sequence encoding this CDR3. The genes are TRBV19 and TRBJ1-1, with a possible D match to TRBD1 (6 bases). In germline, CDR1 is LNHDA, CDR2 SQIVND (reference sequence). Between the trimmed V and J ends, which lost 8 bases and 4 bases, there was a span of 14 bases. CDR3 length: 13 residues. The CDR3 DNA follows: TGTGCCAGTTCCGATAGAGGGGGCACTGAAGCTTTCTTT. It codes for CASSDRGGTEAFF.

This clone was observed a few times. The genes are TRBV6-1 and TRBJ2-3; the match to TRBD2 covers 9 bases. Trimming took 7 bases from V and 1 from J; bases not matched to a gene: 3. CDR3 length: 14 residues. Germline CDR1 reads MNHNS; CDR2 reads SASEGT. The chain's CDR3 is CASTKRGGTDTQYF. The CDR3, as DNA: TGTGCCAGCACTAAGCGGGGGGGCACAGATACGCAGTATTTT.

This chain uses TRBV10-3 with TRBJ1-4; 8 positions match TRBD1. The CDR3 loop spans 14 amino acids. Germline loops: CDR1 ENHRY, CDR2 SYGVKD. The trim removed 9 bases at V and 8 bases at J, leaving 11 bases unmatched. This CDR3 is CAIGVDRAGEKLFF. CDR3 nucleotide sequence: TGTGCCATTGGGGTGGACAGGGCGGGCGAAAAACTGTTTTTT.